A single sample is the source of the 16 T cell receptor beta chains below, sequenced in a study of T-cell reconstitution after alpha-beta-depleted transplantation in children. Preparation of the TCRbeta library was carried out with unique molecular identifiers. Using its own MiXCR run on the PCR reads, TCRdb lists one record per CDR3 protein. The sample holds around 530,000 distinct CDR3 sequences; approximately 30% are singletons and the top ten take less than 2.5%. Sequenced here: PBMCs from the stem cell graft donor, sampled from the stem cell graft. These receptors came from a human donor who donated a stem cell graft to a child with aplastic anemia.

There are a few counts of this clonotype. V gene TRBV6-2 or TRBV6-3 combines with J gene TRBJ2-7, with 10 bases matching TRBD1. Per the germline V gene, CDR1 is MNHEY and CDR2 is SVGEGT. V lost 5 bases to trimming and J lost 2 bases; unmatched junction nucleotides: 9. This CDR3 spans 16 amino acids. The CDR3, as DNA: TGTGCCAGCAGTACGACAGGGGGCGCGTTCCCCTACGAGCAGTACTTC. Its translation: CASSTTGGAFPYEQYF.

J is TRBJ2-5 and V is TRBV15; D is undetermined. In germline, CDR1 is LNHNV, CDR2 YYDKDF (reference sequence). CDR3 length equals 14 residues. Trimming pared 5 bases from V and 5 bases from J, leaving 15 bases between. The CDR3 sequence: CATSLRSRSETQYF. The CDR3 DNA follows: TGTGCCACCAGCCTCCGTTCTCGTTCGGAGACCCAGTACTTC.

This clonotype has a handful of counts. The chain uses TRBV20-1 and TRBJ2-1; D uncertain. The germline gives CDR1 DFQATT, CDR2 SNEGSKA (reference sequence). Trimming left V 1 base short and J 2 bases short, with 3 bases between. The CDR3 runs 12 residues. The CDR3 coding sequence is TGCAGTGCTAGAGCCACCTACAATGAGCAGTTCTTC. Its protein product is CSARATYNEQFF.

The chain uses TRBV29-1 and TRBJ2-1; 8 positions match TRBD1. The CDR3 has 13 residues. Germline V gives CDR1 SQVTM, CDR2 ANQGSEA. V shed 1 base, J shed 4 bases, and the junction held 0 bases outside the gene matches. Here the CDR3 reads CSVEGTGYNEQFF. The CDR3 coding sequence is TGCAGCGTTGAAGGGACAGGGTACAATGAGCAGTTCTTC.

This clonotype was recorded a few times. The chain employs TRBV10-3 and TRBJ1-1; D ambiguous. CDR3 length equals 14 residues. CDR1 and CDR2 (germline): ENHRY, SYGVKD. V was shortened by 3 bases and J by 0 bases, with 8 bases between the two germline ends. CDR3: CAISETGMNTEAFF. The CDR3 nucleotides are TGTGCCATCAGTGAAACGGGTATGAACACTGAAGCTTTCTTT.

This clonotype was seen a handful of times. The chain couples TRBV20-1 to TRBJ1-6, with 11 nucleotides matching TRBD1. The CDR3 extends over 15 amino acids. V shed 0 bases and J 13 bases; nucleotides not matched to a gene: 8. Germline CDR1 DFQATT, CDR2 SNEGSKA (reference sequence). The CDR3: CSARDRDRGDLPLHF. The DNA of the CDR3 is TGCAGTGCTAGAGACCGGGACAGGGGGGACTTGCCCCTCCACTTT.

This clonotype was picked up a small number of times. This sequence joins TRBV9 and TRBJ2-2, with 11 bases identical to TRBD1. CDR1 and CDR2 from the germline V gene are SGDLS and YYNGEE. This CDR3 spans 15 amino acids. J was trimmed by 3 bases and V by 5 bases; bases with no gene match: 3. This CDR3 is CASRGTGGHTGELFF. The CDR3 coding sequence is TGTGCCAGCAGGGGGACAGGGGGACACACCGGGGAGCTGTTTTTT.

V gene TRBV19 combines with J gene TRBJ2-3; D not resolved. The V end was cut by 8 bases, the J end by 0 bases, with 9 bases between. There are 13 residues in the CDR3. Per germline, CDR1 LNHDA and CDR2 SQIVND (reference sequence). In DNA, the CDR3 is TGTGCCAGTCGGGCGTCTAGCACAGATACGCAGTATTTT. Translated: CASRASSTDTQYF.

This chain links TRBV7-2 with TRBJ1-2; 9 nucleotides match TRBD1. The CDR3 contains 14 residues. The J segment lost 7 bases and the V segment lost 1 base, leaving 4 bases of the junction unmatched. Germline assignment: CDR1 SGHTA and CDR2 FQGNSA. The CDR3 protein is CASSLVGTGSGYTF. The CDR3 region has the DNA TGTGCCAGCAGCTTAGTAGGGACAGGGTCTGGCTACACCTTC.

This clonotype was counted at least ten times. This rearrangement joins TRBV30 to TRBJ2-2; D remains unclear. The V and J ends lost 1 base and 1 base respectively, with 10 bases between them. The CDR3 is made up of 15 amino acids. Germline CDR1 is GTSNPN and CDR2 is SVGIG (reference sequence). CDR3 in amino acids: CAWSELAENTGELFF. Here the CDR3 DNA reads TGTGCCTGGAGTGAGTTAGCAGAGAACACCGGGGAGCTGTTTTTT. Together with reference TRBV30 and TRBJ2-2, the CDR3 gives the full variable domain: SQTIHQWPATLVQPVGSPLSLECTVEGTSNPNLYWYRQAAGRGLQLLFYSVGIGQISSEVPQNLSASRPQDRQFILSSKKLLLSDSGFYLCAWSELAENTGELFFGEGSRLTVL.

This clonotype is a singleton in its sample. The V and J genes are TRBV28 and TRBJ1-5; 8 bases are a match to TRBD1. CDR1 MDHEN and CDR2 SYDVKM come from the germline V gene. After removal of 5 bases from V and 6 bases from J, the junction contained 6 bases not matched to a gene. The CDR3 is 14 residues long. This CDR3 is CASSLQGVRQPQHF. CDR3 coding DNA: TGTGCCAGCAGTCTACAGGGGGTGCGTCAGCCCCAGCATTTT.

This clonotype appeared a few times. This chain joins TRBV20-1 and TRBJ2-1; tentative D call: TRBD2 (6 bases). V shed 6 bases and J shed 2 bases, with 20 bases lying between them. Per germline, CDR1 DFQATT and CDR2 SNEGSKA (reference sequence). The CDR3 sequence is 16 residues long. The DNA of the CDR3 is TGCAGTGCCGAGGACGGAGGGCCGAGGGCCTACAATGAGCAGTTCTTC. Translation gives CSAEDGGPRAYNEQFF.

The rearrangement links TRBV4-3 to TRBJ2-1; tentative D call: TRBD2 (5 bases). This CDR3 has 17 residues. Trimming removed 0 bases from V and 2 bases from J, with 14 bases in between. From germline, CDR1 is LGHNA and CDR2 YSLEER. Written as DNA, the CDR3 is TGCGCCAGCAGCCAAGATACCTCGGGATTGGCCTACAATGAGCAGTTCTTC. Amino acids: CASSQDTSGLAYNEQFF.

The J gene is TRBJ1-2, the V gene TRBV12-3 or TRBV12-4; D is possibly TRBD1 (5 bases). Deletions cut 5 bases from V and 3 bases from J, with 10 bases between. This CDR3 comprises 13 residues. As DNA, the CDR3 is TGTGCCAGCAGTCAAGGGGCCGACTATGGCTACACCTTC. It codes for CASSQGADYGYTF.

V and J are TRBV3-1 and TRBJ2-7; TRBD2 agrees at 9 bases. The V and J ends lost 1 base and 7 bases, in that order; junction bases with no gene match: 8. CDR1 is LGHDT and CDR2 is YNNKEL in the germline V gene (reference sequence). The CDR3 covers 15 residues. CDR3 DNA: TGTGCCAGCAGCCAAGTTCATAGCGGGAGTAATGAGCAGTACTTC. Protein: CASSQVHSGSNEQYF.

The V gene is TRBV4-3, the J gene TRBJ2-4; tentative D call: TRBD1 (6 bases). Germline V CDR1 and CDR2: LGHNA, YSLEER. The CDR3 has 15 amino acids. The ends were cut back, 2 bases at V and 7 bases at J, with 15 bases in the middle. The CDR3 nucleotides are TGCGCCAGCAGCCAATCGGGCAGGGGTTTGAACATTCAGTACTTC. Its translation is CASSQSGRGLNIQYF.